This T cell receptor beta chain comes out of a study of siplizumab effects on memory and regulatory T cells. Method: immunoSEQ multiplex PCR; TCRdb's copy keeps in-frame clones and lacks some. The sample holds over 100,000 clones; about 93% are singletons and the top ten take about 0.62%. V gave up 8 bases and J gave up 0 bases, with 11 bases separating them. The CDR3 is made up of 14 amino acids. The receptor comes from a human donor in good health. The sequenced material came from Tregs sorted from blood. The chain uses TRBV23-1 and TRBJ2-4; D remains unclear. TRBV23-1 is designated an ORF whose function remains uncertain. In DNA form, the CDR3 reads TGCGCCAGCCACGCCGCGGTAGCCAAAAACATTCAGTACTTC. This sequence encodes CASHAAVAKNIQYF.